This TCR beta chain was identified during a study of cytomegalovirus exposure and HLA in healthy donors. A multiplex PCR was run with 60 Vbeta primers and 13 Jbeta primers. TCRdb's copy holds only in-frame clones and misses some; the assay was immunoSEQ multiplex PCR. This sample has some 150,000 clones, with 75% to 90% found just once. To note about this clone: Other DNA sequences in this sample translate to the same CDR3.

The CDR3 consists of 14 residues. Germline values: CDR1 MNHNY, CDR2 SVGAGI (reference sequence). The V and J ends lost 6 bases and 6 bases, in that order; junction bases with no gene match: 8. The receptor comes from a man in his forties in good health and CMV-seronegative. The genes are TRBV6-6 and TRBJ2-1; TRBD1 matches 7 bases. Sequenced sample: PBMCs. For the CDR3, the DNA is TGTGCCAGCAGCCCGCCCCGGGACAGCAATGAGCAGTTCTTC. Residues: CASSPPRDSNEQFF.